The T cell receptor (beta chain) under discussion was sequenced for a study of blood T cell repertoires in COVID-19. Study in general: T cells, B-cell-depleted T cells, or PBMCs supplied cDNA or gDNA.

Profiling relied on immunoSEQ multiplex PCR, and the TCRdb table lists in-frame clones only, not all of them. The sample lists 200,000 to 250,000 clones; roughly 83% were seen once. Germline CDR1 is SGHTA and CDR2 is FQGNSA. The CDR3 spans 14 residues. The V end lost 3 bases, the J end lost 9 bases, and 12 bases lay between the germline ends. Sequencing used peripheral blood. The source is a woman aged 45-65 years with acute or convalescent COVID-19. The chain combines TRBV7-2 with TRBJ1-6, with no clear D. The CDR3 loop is CASSFRGRSSPLHF. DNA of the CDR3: TGTGCCAGCAGCTTCCGGGGAAGAAGTTCACCCCTCCACTTT.